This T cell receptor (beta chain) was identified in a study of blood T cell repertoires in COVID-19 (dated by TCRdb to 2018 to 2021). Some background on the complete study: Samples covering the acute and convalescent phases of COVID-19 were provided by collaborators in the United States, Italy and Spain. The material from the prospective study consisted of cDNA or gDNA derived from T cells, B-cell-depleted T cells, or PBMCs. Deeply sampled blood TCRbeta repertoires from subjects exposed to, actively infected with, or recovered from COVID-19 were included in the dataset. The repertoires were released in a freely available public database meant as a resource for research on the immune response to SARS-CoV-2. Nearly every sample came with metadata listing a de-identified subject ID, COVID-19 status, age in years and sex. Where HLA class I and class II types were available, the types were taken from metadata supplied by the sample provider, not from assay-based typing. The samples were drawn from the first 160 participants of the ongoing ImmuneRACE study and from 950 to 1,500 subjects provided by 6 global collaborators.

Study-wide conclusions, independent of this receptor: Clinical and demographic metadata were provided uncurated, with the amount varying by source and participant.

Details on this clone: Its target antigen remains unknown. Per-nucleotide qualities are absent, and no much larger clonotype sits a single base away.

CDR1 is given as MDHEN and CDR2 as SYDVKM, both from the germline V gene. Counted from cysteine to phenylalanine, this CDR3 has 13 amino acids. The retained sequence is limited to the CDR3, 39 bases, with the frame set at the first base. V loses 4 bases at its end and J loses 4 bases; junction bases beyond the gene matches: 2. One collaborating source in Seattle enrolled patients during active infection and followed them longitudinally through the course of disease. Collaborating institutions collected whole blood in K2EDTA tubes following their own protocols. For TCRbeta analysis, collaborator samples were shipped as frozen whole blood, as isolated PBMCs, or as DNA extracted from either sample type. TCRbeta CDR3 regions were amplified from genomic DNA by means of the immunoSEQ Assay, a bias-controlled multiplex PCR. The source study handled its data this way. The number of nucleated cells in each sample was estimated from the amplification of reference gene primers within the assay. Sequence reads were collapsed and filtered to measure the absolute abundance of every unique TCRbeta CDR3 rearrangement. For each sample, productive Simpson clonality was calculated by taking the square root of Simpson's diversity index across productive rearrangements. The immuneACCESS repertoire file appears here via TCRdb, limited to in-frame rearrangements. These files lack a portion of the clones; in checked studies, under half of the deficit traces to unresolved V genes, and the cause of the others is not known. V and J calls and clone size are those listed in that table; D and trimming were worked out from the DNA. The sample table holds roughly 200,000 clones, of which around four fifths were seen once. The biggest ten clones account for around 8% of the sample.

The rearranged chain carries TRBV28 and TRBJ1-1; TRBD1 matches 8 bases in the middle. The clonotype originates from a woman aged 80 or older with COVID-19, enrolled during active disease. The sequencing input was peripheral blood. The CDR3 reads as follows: CASSSGGFTEAFF. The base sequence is TGTGCCAGCAGTTCAGGGGGCTTCACTGAAGCTTTCTTT. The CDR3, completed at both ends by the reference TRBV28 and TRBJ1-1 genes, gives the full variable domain DVKVTQSSRYLVKRTGEKVFLECVQDMDHENMFWYRQDPGLGLRLIYFSYDVKMKEKGDIPEGYSVSREKKERFSLILESASTNQTSMYLCASSSGGFTEAFFGQGTRLTVV.